These 31 T cell receptor beta chains share one sample of origin, sequenced in a study of T cell responses to AZD1222 COVID-19 vaccine (dated by TCRdb to about 2021). The time point label for this specimen denotes: baseline before first vaccination. Taken with the paper, the label for treatment or condition translates to: meningococcal conjugate vaccine given as trial control. The protocol used for the library was the immunoSEQ multiplex PCR assay. TCRdb re-hosts the immuneACCESS table, in-frame sequences only. Its copies lack some clones; in the studies checked, an unresolved V gene accounts for under half of them, and the cause for the rest is not known. This sample holds 130,000 or so clones; more than 85% were observed only once. Around 1% of the sample is taken by the ten largest. This material consisted of peripheral blood, taken on day 0 of MenACWY control vaccination. The receptors were gathered from an adult in good health.

This chain joins TRBV5-1 and TRBJ1-1, with unresolved D. V lost 3 bases, J lost 4 bases, and 10 bases lay in between. The CDR3 length is 13 residues. The V gene's germline CDR1 is SGHRS and CDR2 YFSETQ. CDR3 sequence (DNA): TGCGCCAGCAGCTGGAAGGAGGGCACTGAAGCTTTCTTT. This translates into CASSWKEGTEAFF.

This clone was observed once. V and J are TRBV30 and TRBJ2-7, with 13 bases that match TRBD2. CDR3 length: 15 amino acids. The V and J ends lost 4 bases and 5 bases, in that order; junction bases with no gene match: 8. CDR1 and CDR2 (germline): GTSNPN, SVGIG (reference sequence). This CDR3 is CAWTDGLAGVDEQYF. As DNA, the CDR3 is TGTGCCTGGACTGATGGACTAGCGGGAGTCGACGAGCAGTACTTC.

V is TRBV18 and J is TRBJ1-6, with a tentative D call TRBD1 (5 bases). Trimming took 2 bases from V and 9 from J, leaving 8 bases between them. Per germline, CDR1 KGHSH and CDR2 LQKENI. The CDR3 spans 13 residues. CDR3 nucleotide sequence: TGTGCCAGCTCACCAGCCAGGGCTTCACCCCTCCACTTT. This sequence encodes CASSPARASPLHF.

This chain joins TRBV2 and TRBJ1-1; possible D gene TRBD1, 5 bases. CDR3 length equals 15 residues. V was clipped by 4 bases and J by 2 bases, with 14 bases between them. Germline-derived CDR1 and CDR2 are SNHLY and FYNNEI. The CDR3 sequence is CASSVEDSFNTEAFF. CDR3 nucleotides: TGTGCCAGCAGTGTCGAAGACAGCTTCAACACTGAAGCTTTCTTT. Looking up the rest from reference TRBV2 and TRBJ1-1 gives the full variable domain: EPEVTQTPSHQVTQMGQEVILRCVPISNHLYFYWYRQILGQKVEFLVSFYNNEISEKSEIFDDQFSVERPDGSNFTLKIRSTKLEDSAMYFCASSVEDSFNTEAFFGQGTRLTVV.

This clone is a singleton in its sample. The chain couples TRBV10-3 to TRBJ1-4; D unresolved. The CDR3 loop spans 17 amino acids. CDR1 is ENHRY and CDR2 is SYGVKD in the germline V gene. Trimming took 0 bases from V and 0 from J, leaving 11 bases between them. The CDR3 DNA reads as TGTGCCATCAGTGAGTCTGCCGGCACGACAACTAATGAAAAACTGTTTTTT. It encodes CAISESAGTTTNEKLFF.

J is TRBJ2-5 and V is TRBV18; 7 bases fit TRBD2. Per the germline V gene, CDR1 is KGHSH and CDR2 is LQKENI. With V trimmed by 3 bases and J by 5 bases, 3 bases remained unmatched. The length of the CDR3 is 13 residues. The CDR3 bases are TGTGCCAGCTCACCTGGGGGGGATGAGACCCAGTACTTC. This encodes CASSPGGDETQYF.

This chain uses TRBV18 with TRBJ2-1, with D tentatively TRBD2 (6 bases). This CDR3 contains 15 residues. CDR1 is KGHSH, CDR2 LQKENI, per germline. V was shortened by 5 bases and J by 2 bases, with 13 bases between the two germline ends. For the CDR3, the DNA is TGTGCCAGCTCAGGGCCAGCGGGCGCCTACAATGAGCAGTTCTTC. This sequence encodes CASSGPAGAYNEQFF.

Turning to this clone: Different DNA sequences within this sample yield the same CDR3. The chain uses TRBV7-9 and TRBJ1-1, with D perhaps TRBD1 (5 bases). CDR1 and CDR2 from the germline V gene are SEHNR and FQNEAQ (reference sequence). There are 13 residues in the CDR3. Deletions cut 4 bases from V and 1 base from J, with 7 bases between. The CDR3 reads CASSSGGNTEAFF. For the CDR3, the DNA is TGTGCCAGCAGCTCCGGGGGGAACACTGAAGCTTTCTTT. Full variable domain (outside the CDR3, taken from reference TRBV7-9 and TRBJ1-1): DTGVSQNPRHKITKRGQNVTFRCDPISEHNRLYWYRQTLGQGPEFLTYFQNEAQLEKSRLLSDRFSAERPKGSFSTLEIQRTEQGDSAMYLCASSSGGNTEAFFGQGTRLTVV.

The gene calls are TRBV28 and TRBJ2-7; D remains unclear. Trimming took off 1 base at V and 5 bases at J, with 21 bases between the two ends. The CDR3 spans 17 residues. Germline lookup yields CDR1 MDHEN and CDR2 SYDVKM. CDR3 DNA: TGTGCCAGCAGTTTATCCCTCGACGGACGTCGGAGCGACGAGCAGTACTTC. Amino acid sequence: CASSLSLDGRRSDEQYF.

This rearrangement joins TRBV7-9 to TRBJ1-1; the D is unclear. CDR3 length: 13 residues. Per germline, CDR1 SEHNR and CDR2 FQNEAQ (reference sequence). Trimming cost V 7 bases and J 7 bases, with 16 bases left between them. The CDR3 loop is CASIDSGYSEAFF. CDR3 nucleotides: TGTGCCAGCATCGACTCGGGGTATAGTGAAGCTTTCTTT.

The rearrangement joins TRBV27 to TRBJ1-6; D might be TRBD1 (6 bases). Looked up from germline, CDR1 is MNHEY and CDR2 is SMNVEV (reference sequence). The CDR3 covers 15 residues. V lost 2 bases, J lost 7 bases, and 12 bases lay in between. In DNA form, the CDR3 reads TGTGCCAGCAGTTTACGGCCAGGGGTGAATTCACCCCTCCACTTT. This translates into CASSLRPGVNSPLHF.

CDR3: CSVPGQGANEQFF. In nucleotides, the CDR3 is TGCAGCGTTCCAGGACAGGGGGCAAATGAGCAGTTCTTC. V usage is TRBV29-1 and J usage is TRBJ2-1; 11 nucleotides match TRBD1. The junction had 4 bases not matched to a gene; V was cut back by 5 bases and J by 7 bases. The CDR3 contains 13 residues. Germline V gene sequence: CDR1 SQVTM, CDR2 ANQGSEA.

The chain is built from TRBV2 and TRBJ1-2; D not certain. Germline V CDR1 and CDR2: SNHLY, FYNNEI. V shed 3 bases and J shed 3 bases, with 8 bases lying between them. The CDR3 contains 13 residues. The CDR3 sequence is CASSDGVHYGYTF. The DNA for the CDR3 is TGTGCCAGCAGTGACGGTGTTCACTATGGCTACACCTTC.

The chain carries TRBV25-1 and TRBJ2-3; no definite D call. The V end was cut by 4 bases, the J end by 5 bases, with 4 bases between. The CDR3 has 11 amino acids. Germline CDR1 and CDR2: MGHDK and SYGVNS. CDR3: CASSAIDTQYF. In DNA form, the CDR3 reads TGTGCCAGCAGTGCAATAGATACGCAGTATTTT.

As regards this clone: The same CDR3 is also encoded by other DNA sequences in this sample. The chain recombines TRBV6-2 or TRBV6-3 with TRBJ1-3; a weak D match, TRBD1 (6 bases). The CDR3 runs to 15 residues. V was pared by 0 bases and J by 3 bases, with 9 bases between. Germline V lookup: CDR1 MNHEY, CDR2 SVGEGT. CDR3 protein: CASSYSRDIGNTIYF. The CDR3 nucleotides are TGTGCCAGCAGTTACTCCCGGGACATTGGAAACACCATATATTTT.

This chain connects TRBV5-4 to TRBJ1-1, with D possibly TRBD1 on 6 matching bases. The CDR3 length is 14 residues. Germline CDR1 SGHNT, CDR2 YYREEE (reference sequence). V lost 5 bases to trimming and J lost 0 bases, with 11 bases between them. The CDR3 here is CASSRGGMNTEAFF. In DNA, the CDR3 is TGTGCCAGCAGTAGAGGGGGGATGAACACTGAAGCTTTCTTT.

This clone has a handful of counts. V and J are TRBV25-1 and TRBJ1-4; possibly TRBD1 for D (6 bases). Germline-derived CDR1 and CDR2 are MGHDK and SYGVNS. The CDR3 is 15 amino acids. Trimming pared 4 bases from V and 4 bases from J, leaving 13 bases between. The CDR3 nucleotides are TGTGCCAGCAGTGGCCCAGGGGCGGGTAATGAAAAACTGTTTTTT. Residues: CASSGPGAGNEKLFF.

The genes are TRBV28 and TRBJ2-7; unclear D gene. Germline CDR1 reads MDHEN; CDR2 reads SYDVKM. V lost 4 bases, J lost 5 bases, and 15 bases lay in between. The CDR3 covers 14 residues. CDR3 region: CASSSNSFQNEQYF. The CDR3 DNA reads TGTGCCAGCAGTTCGAACTCCTTCCAGAACGAGCAGTACTTC.

This clone was seen a few times. This chain uses TRBV9 with TRBJ1-2; D gene uncertain. CDR1 SGDLS and CDR2 YYNGEE come from the germline V gene. Between the trimmed V and J ends, which lost 2 bases and 7 bases, there was a span of 15 bases. CDR3 size: 14 residues. The CDR3 sequence is CASSVGWGLGGYTF. Here the CDR3 DNA reads TGTGCCAGCAGCGTGGGATGGGGATTAGGTGGCTACACCTTC.

The chain carries TRBV6-2 or TRBV6-3 and TRBJ1-2; D might be TRBD1 (6 bases). Germline lookup yields CDR1 MNHEY and CDR2 SVGEGT. There are 15 residues in the CDR3. Trimming stripped 2 bases from V and 2 bases from J, with 12 bases between. The CDR3 here is CASSYPPTGNYGYTF. The CDR3, as DNA: TGTGCCAGCAGTTACCCCCCGACAGGAAACTATGGCTACACCTTC.

The genes are TRBV11-2 and TRBJ2-7; possible D gene TRBD1, 6 bases. The CDR3 consists of 14 residues. V lost 4 bases and J 0 bases, leaving 10 bases between the germline ends. Germline V gene lookup returns CDR1 SGHAT and CDR2 FQNNGV. This CDR3 reads CASSSIRGSYEQYF. The CDR3 region has the DNA TGTGCCAGCAGCTCCATCAGGGGCTCCTACGAGCAGTACTTC.

This chain links TRBV9 with TRBJ2-5; the match to TRBD2 covers 9 bases. The trim removed 0 bases at V and 3 bases at J, leaving 0 bases unmatched. This CDR3 spans 14 amino acids. Germline V gene data show CDR1 as SGDLS and CDR2 as YYNGEE. This CDR3 is CASSVGTSEETQYF. The DNA for the CDR3 is TGTGCCAGCAGCGTAGGGACTAGCGAAGAGACCCAGTACTTC.

The chain links TRBV12-3 or TRBV12-4 to TRBJ1-2; no clear D. The CDR3 has 12 amino acids. V gave up 3 bases and J gave up 4 bases, with 6 bases separating them. DNA of the CDR3: TGTGCCAGCAGTTTGCCTCCCTATGGCTACACCTTC. This encodes CASSLPPYGYTF.

The chain uses TRBV4-2 and TRBJ2-7; D call uncertain. Germline CDR1 LGHNA, CDR2 YNFKEQ. V was shortened by 0 bases and J by 7 bases, with 10 bases between the two germline ends. This CDR3 has 13 amino acids. CDR3 nucleotides: TGTGCCAGCAGCCAAGAGACCCTCGGGGAGCAGTACTTC. The encoded protein is CASSQETLGEQYF.

The chain employs TRBV27 and TRBJ2-1, with D unclear. This CDR3 is built from 15 residues. Germline V lookup: CDR1 MNHEY, CDR2 SMNVEV (reference sequence). V was shortened by 2 bases and J by 2 bases, with 10 bases between the two germline ends. CDR3 sequence reads: CASSLGDGAYNEQFF. CDR3 sequence (DNA): TGTGCCAGCAGTTTAGGTGACGGAGCCTACAATGAGCAGTTCTTC.

The V call is TRBV18, the J call TRBJ1-6, with D maybe TRBD1 (6 bases). CDR1 KGHSH and CDR2 LQKENI come from the germline V gene. The CDR3 is 16 amino acids. The V end lost 2 bases, the J end lost 6 bases, and 14 bases lay between the germline ends. The CDR3 reads CASSPSGQTLNSPLHF. The CDR3 DNA reads as TGTGCCAGCTCACCAAGTGGACAGACACTTAATTCACCCCTCCACTTT.

CDR3 sequence reads: CATSDTKGYQETQYF. For the CDR3, the DNA is TGTGCCACCAGTGACACCAAAGGGTACCAAGAGACCCAGTACTTC. V gene TRBV24-1 combines with J gene TRBJ2-5, with D uncertain. Looked up from germline, CDR1 is KGHDR and CDR2 is SFDVKD. V lost 4 bases and J 0 bases, leaving 11 bases between the germline ends. This CDR3 is built from 15 residues.

This clone was counted once. J is TRBJ2-1 and V is TRBV5-6; 7 bases align to TRBD2. J lost 9 bases, V lost 4 bases, and 13 bases had no gene match. Per germline, CDR1 SGHDT and CDR2 YYEEEE. CDR3 size: 15 residues. The CDR3 nucleotides read TGTGCCAGCAGCCGCCGTAGGACTAGTTTGAGTGAGCAGTTCTTC. Translation: CASSRRRTSLSEQFF.

The chain couples TRBV6-2 or TRBV6-3 to TRBJ1-5, with a tentative D call TRBD1 (5 bases). Trimming stripped 4 bases from V and 6 bases from J, with 16 bases between. The CDR3 totals 15 residues. Germline values: CDR1 MNHEY, CDR2 SVGEGT. Here the CDR3 DNA reads TGTGCCAGCAGTTCTAGCCAGGGAGATGCTCAGCCCCAGCATTTT. Amino acids: CASSSSQGDAQPQHF.

The DNA of the CDR3 is TGTGCCAGCAGTCCATACAGGACTAATGAAAAACTGTTTTTT. It is translated as CASSPYRTNEKLFF. V and J are TRBV27 and TRBJ1-4; TRBD1 might be the D (5 bases). The germline V gene encodes CDR1 MNHEY and CDR2 SMNVEV (reference sequence). The CDR3 length is 14 residues. The germline V and J ends were trimmed by 5 bases and 2 bases, with 9 bases remaining between them.

The chain uses TRBV9 and TRBJ1-3; D gene ambiguous. Deletions cut 0 bases from V and 0 bases from J, with 7 bases between. Germline V lookup: CDR1 SGDLS, CDR2 YYNGEE. The CDR3 is 15 amino acids. The CDR3 DNA follows: TGTGCCAGCAGCGTAGAACATAACTCTGGAAACACCATATATTTT. Amino acids: CASSVEHNSGNTIYF.